The TCR beta chain under discussion was sequenced for a study of cytomegalovirus exposure and HLA in healthy donors. General study points: There were reportedly fewer N-insertions in an Asian-associated ancestry cluster than the roughly 670-donor mean, in a later analysis.

A remark on this clone: Antigen: not known. Different DNA sequences within this sample yield the same CDR3.

The PCR made use of 60 Vbeta and 13 Jbeta primers. Data came from immunoSEQ multiplex PCR; TCRdb stores just in-frame clones and leaves some out. The sample has 75,000 to 80,000 clones; about four fifths are singletons. V gave up 3 bases and J gave up 5 bases, with 13 bases separating them. The germline V gene encodes CDR1 MDHEN and CDR2 SYDVKM. This CDR3 is 14 amino acids long. Sequencing input: PBMCs. The receptor was isolated from a woman between 40 and 55 years old in good health and CMV-seropositive. This rearrangement joins TRBV28 to TRBJ2-5, with a weak D call TRBD1 (6 bases). DNA of the CDR3: TGTGCCAGCAGTTTTCAGGGGTTGCGGGAGACCCAGTACTTC. Residues: CASSFQGLRETQYF.